Listed here are 32 T cell receptor beta chains from one sample, sequenced in a study of spatial heterogeneity in lung cancer. Time point defined: sample taken at primary tumor resection. Each CDR3 protein gets one entry after TCRdb re-called the 5' RACE reads with MiXCR. The data show about 92,000 distinct CDR3 sequences, approximately 12% seen once. This sample comprised PBMCs, obtained at surgery. Receptors originate from a male donor with early-stage non-small cell lung cancer.

A few counts support this clonotype. This chain connects TRBV20-1 to TRBJ2-2; 8 bases fit TRBD2. Trimming removed 3 bases from V and 4 bases from J; junction bases left unmatched: 7. CDR1 DFQATT and CDR2 SNEGSKA come from the germline V gene (reference sequence). This CDR3 has 15 residues. CDR3 amino acids: CSASPASGSTGELFF. The CDR3 DNA reads as TGCAGTGCTAGCCCCGCCAGCGGGAGCACCGGGGAGCTGTTTTTT.

This clonotype was detected only a few times. This sequence joins TRBV7-9 and TRBJ1-5; TRBD1 might be the D (5 bases). Germline V gene lookup returns CDR1 SEHNR and CDR2 FQNEAQ (reference sequence). Trimming pared 5 bases from V and 3 bases from J, leaving 11 bases between. The CDR3 extends over 14 amino acids. CDR3 in DNA: TGTGCCAGCAGCCGGATGGGACCCAATCAGCCCCAGCATTTT. As protein: CASSRMGPNQPQHF. The entire variable domain, with the rest obtained from reference TRBV7-9 and TRBJ1-5, is as follows: DTGVSQNPRHKITKRGQNVTFRCDPISEHNRLYWYRQTLGQGPEFLTYFQNEAQLEKSRLLSDRFSAERPKGSFSTLEIQRTEQGDSAMYLCASSRMGPNQPQHFGDGTRLSIL.

The chain recombines TRBV12-3 or TRBV12-4 with TRBJ2-1; no clear D. The CDR3 sequence is 13 residues long. V was shortened by 6 bases and J by 6 bases, with 12 bases between the two germline ends. The CDR3 DNA reads as TGTGCCAGCAGGGAACATGGAGTCAATGAGCAGTTCTTC. Translated, it gives CASREHGVNEQFF.

This clonotype was observed a handful of times. J is TRBJ2-1 and V is TRBV9; 8 nucleotides agree with TRBD1. V shed 4 bases and J 0 bases; nucleotides not matched to a gene: 15. Looked up from germline, CDR1 is SGDLS and CDR2 is YYNGEE. The CDR3 has 19 amino acids. CDR3: CASSPRTGSSPSSYNEQFF. CDR3 bases: TGTGCCAGCAGCCCCAGGACAGGGTCCAGTCCCAGCTCCTACAATGAGCAGTTCTTC.

This clonotype appeared many times. The rearrangement joins TRBV7-2 to TRBJ1-4, with D perhaps matching TRBD1 (6 bases). The CDR3 loop spans 15 amino acids. Trimming pared 5 bases from V and 0 bases from J, leaving 10 bases between. Germline V gene data show CDR1 as SGHTA and CDR2 as FQGNSA. The CDR3 DNA sequence: TGTGCCAGCAGCCAGACAGGTCCAACTAATGAAAAACTGTTTTTT. Protein: CASSQTGPTNEKLFF.

The chain carries TRBV5-1 and TRBJ2-7; D may be TRBD1 (6 bases). The V and J ends lost 5 bases and 5 bases respectively, with 20 bases between them. CDR1 SGHRS and CDR2 YFSETQ come from the germline V gene. This CDR3 comprises 15 residues. In DNA, the CDR3 is TGCGCCAGCAGAGTCGTTGGGGGCATAAGGAACGAGCAGTACTTC. Amino acid sequence: CASRVVGGIRNEQYF.

This clonotype occurred once. V is TRBV19 and J is TRBJ2-7; TRBD1 or TRBD2 may be the D gene (6 bases each). Germline V gene data show CDR1 as LNHDA and CDR2 as SQIVND (reference sequence). The CDR3 totals 15 residues. V was trimmed by 4 bases and J by 5 bases, leaving 18 bases between them. This chain's CDR3 is CASSSRQEGTNEQYF. The CDR3 DNA follows: TGTGCCAGTAGTAGTCGACAGGAGGGTACGAACGAGCAGTACTTC.

V is TRBV7-2 and J is TRBJ2-5; 12 bases match TRBD2. This CDR3 region has 15 residues. Per the germline V gene, CDR1 is SGHTA and CDR2 is FQGNSA. V lost 5 bases, J lost 2 bases, and 3 bases stayed unmatched. The CDR3 reads CASSRTSGEQETQYF. In nucleotides, the CDR3 is TGTGCCAGCAGCCGGACTAGCGGGGAGCAAGAGACCCAGTACTTC.

A single count supports this clonotype. This may arise from a read error, as a much more abundant clone is one base away. This chain links TRBV7-9 with TRBJ2-7; tentatively, D is TRBD2 (6 bases). There are 15 residues in the CDR3. The germline V gene has CDR1 SEHNR and CDR2 FQNEAQ (reference sequence). The CDR3 region has the DNA TGTGCCAGCAGCTATTTTAGCGGAGCTTCCTACGAGCGGTACTTC. This gives the protein CASSYFSGASYERYF.

The J gene is TRBJ1-5, the V gene TRBV6-2 or TRBV6-3, with D uncertain. The germline CDR1 and CDR2 sequences are MNHEY and SVGEGT. The CDR3 has 15 amino acids. The germline V and J ends were trimmed by 0 bases and 0 bases, with 6 bases remaining between them. CDR3 loop: CASSYSAVSNQPQHF. In DNA, the CDR3 is TGTGCCAGCAGTTACTCGGCAGTTAGCAATCAGCCCCAGCATTTT.

The rearrangement joins TRBV15 to TRBJ1-5; D gene uncertain. Germline V CDR1 and CDR2: LNHNV, YYDKDF (reference sequence). This CDR3 is built from 16 residues. Between the trimmed V and J ends, which lost 0 bases and 3 bases, there was a span of 12 bases. CDR3 nucleotides: TGTGCCACCAGCAGAGATCGTCAAGGGTCCAATCAGCCCCAGCATTTT. It specifies CATSRDRQGSNQPQHF.

This clonotype turned up a few times. The J gene is TRBJ2-1, the V gene TRBV10-1, with 14 bases aligning to TRBD2. CDR3 length: 20 residues. The junction had 12 bases not matched to a gene; V was cut back by 0 bases and J by 5 bases. Per germline, CDR1 WNHNN and CDR2 SYGVQD (reference sequence). The chain's CDR3 is CASSESSRLAGGPMDNEQFF. In DNA form, the CDR3 reads TGCGCCAGCAGTGAGTCATCCCGACTAGCGGGAGGGCCTATGGACAATGAGCAGTTCTTC.

This clonotype was picked up a small number of times. This chain connects TRBV20-1 to TRBJ1-2; 9 bases match TRBD1. CDR1 DFQATT and CDR2 SNEGSKA come from the germline V gene (reference sequence). After removal of 6 bases from V and 3 bases from J, the junction contained 8 bases not matched to a gene. This CDR3 spans 14 amino acids. The CDR3 bases are TGCAGTGCAAGTGGGACAGGGTGGGACTATGGCTACACCTTC. Its translation is CSASGTGWDYGYTF.

This clonotype was seen at least ten times. The chain combines TRBV24-1 with TRBJ2-5; TRBD1 matches 8 bases. This CDR3 comprises 15 residues. V lost 4 bases, J lost 4 bases, and 7 bases stayed unmatched. Per the germline V gene, CDR1 is KGHDR and CDR2 is SFDVKD. For the CDR3, the DNA is TGTGCCACCAGTGACCTGGGACAGGCGGCAGAGACCCAGTACTTC. It translates to CATSDLGQAAETQYF.

This clonotype appeared a few times. The chain has TRBV10-3 and TRBJ2-2; TRBD1 matches at 8 bases. Per the germline V gene, CDR1 is ENHRY and CDR2 is SYGVKD. V gave up 2 bases and J gave up 1 base; unmatched junction bases: 3. The CDR3 covers 16 residues. This CDR3 reads CAISEAGTGNTGELFF. The CDR3 DNA reads as TGTGCCATCAGTGAGGCCGGGACAGGGAACACCGGGGAGCTGTTTTTT.

This clonotype was counted a few times. V usage is TRBV6-5 and J usage is TRBJ2-3; D not resolved. Between the trimmed V and J ends, which lost 4 bases and 2 bases, there was a span of 19 bases. The CDR3 totals 17 residues. Germline V gene data show CDR1 as MNHEY and CDR2 as SVGAGI. In nucleotides, the CDR3 is TGTGCCAGCAGTTTACGAATTAGGGTTTCCGACACAGATACGCAGTATTTT. Translated, it gives CASSLRIRVSDTDTQYF.

There are many counts of this clonotype. J is TRBJ1-1 and V is TRBV6-1; D not certain. The V gene's germline CDR1 is MNHNS and CDR2 SASEGT. V lost 4 bases to trimming and J lost 5 bases, with 11 bases between them. The CDR3 has 13 residues. The CDR3 reads CASSGPPRTEAFF. The DNA of the CDR3 is TGTGCCAGCAGTGGCCCACCCAGAACTGAAGCTTTCTTT.

This clonotype appeared a single time. At one end, the junction sequence differs from germline, possibly due to a read error. The chain combines TRBV7-7 with TRBJ2-3; 10 bases map to TRBD2. In germline, CDR1 is SSHAT, CDR2 FNYEAQ (reference sequence). The CDR3 has 15 amino acids. The CDR3 coding sequence is TGTGCTAGCAGCTTAGCCCTAGCGGGGGCAGATTCGCAGTATTTT. Its protein is CASSLALAGADSQYF.

The V call is TRBV2, the J call TRBJ2-2, with unresolved D. The length of the CDR3 is 14 residues. V lost 1 base, J lost 2 bases, and 5 bases lay in between. CDR1 is SNHLY and CDR2 is FYNNEI in the germline V gene. CDR3 region: CASSEGGNTGELFF. CDR3 in DNA: TGTGCCAGCAGTGAAGGGGGAAACACCGGGGAGCTGTTTTTT.

This clonotype was seen a handful of times. The chain recombines TRBV6-6 with TRBJ2-7; D is uncertain. The V end lost 5 bases, the J end lost 5 bases, and 13 bases lay between the germline ends. CDR1 is MNHNY, CDR2 SVGAGI, per germline (reference sequence). The length of the CDR3 is 13 residues. The CDR3 loop reads CASSPQGSDEQYF. CDR3 nucleotides: TGTGCCAGCAGTCCCCAAGGGTCGGACGAGCAGTACTTC.

There are many counts of this clonotype. One end of the junction varies from germline; a read error may be responsible. This chain joins TRBV12-3 or TRBV12-4 and TRBJ2-5, with TRBD2 as a possible D gene (5 bases). CDR3 length: 13 residues. This CDR3 reads CASSPGIQEIQYF. In DNA form, the CDR3 reads TGTGCCAGCAGTCCCGGGATACAAGAGATCCAGTACTTC.

This clonotype occurred many times. This chain uses TRBV7-2 with TRBJ2-5; TRBD1 might be the D (8 bases). V gave up 5 bases and J gave up 3 bases, with 31 bases separating them. CDR3 length: 20 residues. Germline-derived CDR1 and CDR2 are SGHTA and FQGNSA. The CDR3 loop reads CASSPTVGRTGIVREETQYF. The DNA of the CDR3 is TGTGCCAGCAGCCCGACAGTCGGGAGGACAGGGATCGTCCGAGAAGAGACCCAGTACTTC.

There are many counts of this clonotype. The chain combines TRBV12-3 or TRBV12-4 with TRBJ2-7, with D perhaps matching TRBD1 or TRBD2 (5 bases each). V was clipped by 5 bases and J by 0 bases, with 14 bases between them. This CDR3 has 15 amino acids. The CDR3 spells CASSPLGPSSYEQYF. CDR3 in DNA: TGTGCCAGCAGTCCCCTGGGACCGAGCTCCTACGAGCAGTACTTC.

The chain couples TRBV7-9 to TRBJ2-3, with D hard to call. There are 14 residues in the CDR3. Germline V gene data show CDR1 as SEHNR and CDR2 as FQNEAQ (reference sequence). Trimming stripped 4 bases from V and 2 bases from J, with 10 bases between. The CDR3 DNA is TGTGCCAGCAGCTCCGGGTTCTCCACAGATACGCAGTATTTT. As protein: CASSSGFSTDTQYF. The full variable domain, in which reference TRBV7-9 and TRBJ2-3 provide the parts outside the CDR3, is DTGVSQNPRHKITKRGQNVTFRCDPISEHNRLYWYRQTLGQGPEFLTYFQNEAQLEKSRLLSDRFSAERPKGSFSTLEIQRTEQGDSAMYLCASSSGFSTDTQYFGPGTRLTVL.

The chain uses TRBV7-3 and TRBJ2-5; TRBD2 agrees at 7 bases. The CDR3 sequence is 13 residues long. The junction had 7 bases not matched to a gene; V was cut back by 5 bases and J by 7 bases. Germline loops: CDR1 SGHTA, CDR2 FQGTGA. The CDR3 nucleotides are TGTGCCAGCAGCGTCGGGGGGATGGGGACCCAGTACTTC. Its protein product is CASSVGGMGTQYF.

The chain uses TRBV7-8 and TRBJ2-7, with TRBD1 matching over 7 bases. This CDR3 contains 14 residues. Germline V CDR1 and CDR2: SGHVS, FQNEAQ. V lost 3 bases to trimming and J lost 0 bases; unmatched junction nucleotides: 2. For the CDR3, the DNA is TGTGCCAGCAGCTTGGGGACAGCCTCCTACGAGCAGTACTTC. Translating it yields CASSLGTASYEQYF. Full variable domain (missing parts from reference TRBV7-8 and TRBJ2-7): GAGVSQSPRYKVAKRGQDVALRCDPISGHVSLFWYQQALGQGPEFLTYFQNEAQLDKSGLPSDRFFAERPEGSVSTLKIQRTQQEDSAVYLCASSLGTASYEQYFGPGTRLTVT.

This clonotype has more than one count but fewer than ten. The V gene is TRBV9, the J gene TRBJ2-3; 7 nucleotides agree with TRBD1. The trim removed 0 bases at V and 4 bases at J, leaving 5 bases unmatched. The CDR3 is 15 amino acids. Germline CDR1 reads SGDLS; CDR2 reads YYNGEE. CDR3 residues: CASSVGTGPPDTQYF. The CDR3 DNA follows: TGTGCCAGCAGCGTAGGGACAGGACCCCCAGATACGCAGTATTTT.

The chain recombines TRBV6-5 with TRBJ2-1; the match to TRBD1 covers 8 bases. The V gene's germline CDR1 is MNHEY and CDR2 SVGAGI. The length of the CDR3 is 15 residues. The trim removed 6 bases at V and 0 bases at J, leaving 4 bases unmatched. CDR3 protein: CASRDTGGSYNEQFF. The CDR3 nucleotides read TGTGCCAGCAGGGACACAGGGGGCTCCTACAATGAGCAGTTCTTC.

The sample holds a few counts of this clonotype. The genes are TRBV12-3 or TRBV12-4 and TRBJ2-1; D not certain. The ends were cut back, 5 bases at V and 6 bases at J, with 14 bases in the middle. There are 14 residues in the CDR3. The CDR3 nucleotides read TGTGCCAGCAGTCTGGACCGGGTGAGCAATGAGCAGTTCTTC. Translated: CASSLDRVSNEQFF.

This clonotype showed up just a few times. The chain joins TRBV24-1 to TRBJ2-5; D gene unclear. V was shortened by 8 bases and J by 7 bases, with 13 bases between the two germline ends. This CDR3 comprises 12 residues. Germline V gene data show CDR1 as KGHDR and CDR2 as SFDVKD. CDR3 residues: CATKSDLGTQYF. The CDR3 region has the DNA TGTGCCACCAAATCAGACCTGGGGACCCAGTACTTC.

This clonotype turned up a few times. V gene TRBV12-3 or TRBV12-4 combines with J gene TRBJ2-3; 8 nucleotides match TRBD1. V shed 5 bases, J shed 4 bases, and the junction held 11 bases outside the gene matches. There are 16 residues in the CDR3. CDR3 coding DNA: TGTGCCAGCAGTCCGACCCTGGACAGGGTCTCAGATACGCAGTATTTT. It encodes CASSPTLDRVSDTQYF.

This clonotype has at least ten counts. The rearrangement uses TRBV14 and TRBJ1-2, with a weak D call TRBD1 (6 bases). Per the germline V gene, CDR1 is SGHDN and CDR2 is FVKESK. V lost 6 bases, J lost 7 bases, and 18 bases lay in between. The CDR3 runs to 14 residues. CDR3: CASRASGATVGYTF. CDR3 nucleotide sequence: TGTGCCAGCAGGGCGTCGGGGGCTACCGTTGGCTACACCTTC.